This TCR beta chain was recovered during a study of T cell repertoires in cytomegalovirus infection. Study-level information: Recently identified HLA-C-restricted and well-studied HLA-B-restricted CMV epitopes were used. Public TCR beta signature analysis indicated the presence of both CMV infection and matching HLA type. Study results and limitations: Carriers of CMV and the relevant HLA type were discriminated by public TCR beta frequency.

TCRdb reprocessed the reads with MiXCR, giving one entry per CDR3 protein. There are fewer than 1,000,000 distinct CDR3 sequences in the sample; approximately 32% occur only once, and roughly an eighth lies in the top ten. As concerns this clonotype: The antigen remains undetermined.

Looked up from germline, CDR1 is DFQATT and CDR2 is SNEGSKA (reference sequence). The CDR3 consists of 16 residues. The V gene lost 5 bases and the J gene lost 2 bases, with 19 bases spanning the gap. V usage is TRBV20-1 and J usage is TRBJ2-1; D may be TRBD1 (5 bases). The sample in question was cultured CD8+ T cells from PBMCs, obtained from culture after CMV antigen stimulation. This TCR came from a human donor in good health (CMV status not recorded). Some clones in this sample may be carry-over from other donors' samples. The CDR3 DNA is TGCAGTGCTTCCCCATTTGGCAGGGTTACCTACAATGAGCAGTTCTTC. As protein: CSASPFGRVTYNEQFF.